The present entry profiles one T cell receptor beta chain with its context. This clonotype was observed a handful of times. Its binding antigen is unknown. Base qualities are not provided; no much larger clone lies one nucleotide away. TCRdb lists the instrument as Illumina NovaSeq 6000. TCRalpha and TCRbeta cDNA libraries were constructed by 5'RACE with constant-segment primers, with sample barcodes and unique molecular identifiers being introduced. Trizol reagent was used to extract RNA from every sample. Amplification of the libraries took two PCR steps, and the second step added a second sample barcode plus Illumina TruSeq adapters. The libraries were sequenced on an Illumina NovaSeq using 2 x 150 bp paired-end reads. The authors' pipeline ran thus. Demultiplexing of reads and collapsing into UMI-guided consensus sequences were performed with migec v1.2.7. Using mixcr v2.1.11, UMI consensuses were aligned to TRA and TRB V and J templates and then assembled into clonotypes. A clonotype was counted as expanded or contracted only when both edgeR and NoisET called the clonotype significant, with the noise models trained on biological replicates. For edgeR calls, the thresholds were a false discovery rate-adjusted p below 0.01 and a log2 fold-change of 1. As an exploratory analysis of dynamics, PCA with hierarchical clustering was applied to max-normalized trajectories of the 1000 most abundant clonotypes. The CD4 or CD8 phenotype of responding clones was assigned using the separately sequenced CD4+ and CD8+ repertoires. Clones were called with MiXCR by TCRdb after fastp trimmed the public reads at Q25, and only in-frame beta chains were retained. Every distinct CDR3 protein forms one entry, paired with its most common genes and DNA. These V and J calls originate from TCRdb's pipeline instead of the authors' own analysis. This sample holds around 400,000 distinct CDR3 sequences; around 24% were observed only once. The ten largest clones add up to 8.8% of the sample.

These data originate in a study of T-cell memory formation after mild COVID-19 (dated by TCRdb to about 2021). Broadly, across the study: Most TCR sequence clusters were specific to one of the two donors. Longitudinal TCRalpha and TCRbeta repertoire sequencing tracked T-cell clones expanding and contracting after mild COVID-19 in two donors. The cohort comprised two young, previously healthy adult volunteers, one female and one male. Paper-wide results and their limitations: Clones that contracted from day 15 to 85 showed balanced CD4/CD8 phenotypes, whereas a second wave of clones that expanded from day 15 to 37 leaned towards CD4+. Whether the second-wave clones peaking on day 37 were SARS-CoV-2 specific was not confirmed. Some responding clones were found in pre-infection memory, which suggests that pre-existing cross-reactive memory T cells took part in the SARS-CoV-2 response. Only a couple of mild cases were covered in the study, and larger cohorts including severe cases with pre-infection samples were considered necessary. Contracting CD4+ clones appeared mostly in the CM and EM memory subsets, whereas CD8+ clones were enriched in EMRA.

Ficoll-Paque density gradient centrifugation was the method used to isolate PBMCs. Sequenced: PBMCs or a T cell subset sorted from them (not recorded which). The receptor comes from an adult woman who had mild COVID-19 (a few samples of this study predate the infection). The sample titles of this study are shuffled in the database, so cell type and time point are left out; the donor was told from shared clones.

The nucleotide sequence is given as TGTGCCAGCAGCCCGCCAAGGACAGGGTTGGATGAGCAGTTCTTC. Its protein is CASSPPRTGLDEQFF. The sequence joins TRBV7-8 to TRBJ2-1, with TRBD1 matching 8 junction bases. Based on the germline V gene, the CDR1 and CDR2 sequences are SGHVS and FQNEAQ. V lost 5 bases and J lost 8 bases, and the count of bases not matched to a germline gene is 11. Including the terminal cysteine and phenylalanine, the CDR3 comprises 15 residues. The kept DNA is CDR3 alone, 45 bases in frame from the first base.